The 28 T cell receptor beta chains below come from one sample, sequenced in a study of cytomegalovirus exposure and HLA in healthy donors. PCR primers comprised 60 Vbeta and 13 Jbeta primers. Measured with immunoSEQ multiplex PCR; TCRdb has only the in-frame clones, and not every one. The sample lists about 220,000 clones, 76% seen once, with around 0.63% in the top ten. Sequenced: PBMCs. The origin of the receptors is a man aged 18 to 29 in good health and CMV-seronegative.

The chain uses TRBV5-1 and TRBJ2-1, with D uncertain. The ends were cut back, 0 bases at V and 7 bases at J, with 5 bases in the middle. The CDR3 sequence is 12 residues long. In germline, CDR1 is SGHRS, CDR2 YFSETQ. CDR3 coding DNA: TGCGCCAGCAGCTTGGTACGGAATGAGCAGTTCTTC. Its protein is CASSLVRNEQFF.

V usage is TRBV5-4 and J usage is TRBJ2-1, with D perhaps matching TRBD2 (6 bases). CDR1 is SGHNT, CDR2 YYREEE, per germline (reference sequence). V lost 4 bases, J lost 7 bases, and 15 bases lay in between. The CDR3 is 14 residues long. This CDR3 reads CASSQLVGRNEQFF. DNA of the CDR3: TGTGCCAGCAGCCAGTTGGTAGGGAGGAATGAGCAGTTCTTC.

This chain's CDR3 is CAKTTGDSGNTIYF. In DNA form, the CDR3 reads TGTGCCAAAACTACAGGGGACTCTGGAAACACCATATATTTT. This chain links TRBV2 with TRBJ1-3; 7 nucleotides agree with TRBD1. This CDR3 is built from 14 residues. J lost 0 bases, V lost 10 bases, and 6 bases had no gene match. The germline V gene encodes CDR1 SNHLY and CDR2 FYNNEI.

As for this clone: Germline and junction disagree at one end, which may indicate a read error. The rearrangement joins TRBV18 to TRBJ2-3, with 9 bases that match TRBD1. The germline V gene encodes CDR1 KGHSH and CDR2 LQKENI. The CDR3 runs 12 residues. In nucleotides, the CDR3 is TGTGCCAGCTCACCACAGGGACAGGGTGCAGAGTTT. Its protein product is CASSPQGQGAEF.

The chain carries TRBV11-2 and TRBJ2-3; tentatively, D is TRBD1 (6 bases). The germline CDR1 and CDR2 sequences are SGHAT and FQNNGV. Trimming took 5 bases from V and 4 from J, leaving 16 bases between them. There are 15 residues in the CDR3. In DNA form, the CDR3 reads TGTGCCAGCAGCCCAGGGGTTATCCGGCCAGATACGCAGTATTTT. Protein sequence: CASSPGVIRPDTQYF.

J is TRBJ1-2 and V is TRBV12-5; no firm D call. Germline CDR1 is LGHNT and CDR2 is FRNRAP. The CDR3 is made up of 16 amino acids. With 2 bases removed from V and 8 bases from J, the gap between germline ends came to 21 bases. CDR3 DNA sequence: TGTGCTAGTGGTTTGATCTCGGCCTCCAGCGGCGAAGGCTACACCTTC. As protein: CASGLISASSGEGYTF.

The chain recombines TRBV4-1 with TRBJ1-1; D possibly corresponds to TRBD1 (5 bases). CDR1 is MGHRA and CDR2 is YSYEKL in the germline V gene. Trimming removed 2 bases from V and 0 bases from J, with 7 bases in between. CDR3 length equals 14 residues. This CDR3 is CASSQTGVNTEAFF. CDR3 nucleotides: TGCGCCAGCAGCCAAACAGGAGTGAACACTGAAGCTTTCTTT.

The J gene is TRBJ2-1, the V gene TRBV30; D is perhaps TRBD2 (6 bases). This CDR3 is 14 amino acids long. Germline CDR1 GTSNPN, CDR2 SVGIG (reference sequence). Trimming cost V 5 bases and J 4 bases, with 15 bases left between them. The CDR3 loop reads CAWGGTVKYNEQFF. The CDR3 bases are TGTGCCTGGGGGGGGACCGTCAAATACAATGAGCAGTTCTTC. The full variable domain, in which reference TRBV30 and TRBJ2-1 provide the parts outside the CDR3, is SQTIHQWPATLVQPVGSPLSLECTVEGTSNPNLYWYRQAAGRGLQLLFYSVGIGQISSEVPQNLSASRPQDRQFILSSKKLLLSDSGFYLCAWGGTVKYNEQFFGPGTRLTVL.

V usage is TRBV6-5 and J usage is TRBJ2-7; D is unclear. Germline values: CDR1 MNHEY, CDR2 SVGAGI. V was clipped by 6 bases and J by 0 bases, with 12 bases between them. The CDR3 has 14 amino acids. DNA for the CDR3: TGTGCCAGCAGCAAGTGGGCAGACTCCTACGAGCAGTACTTC. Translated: CASSKWADSYEQYF.

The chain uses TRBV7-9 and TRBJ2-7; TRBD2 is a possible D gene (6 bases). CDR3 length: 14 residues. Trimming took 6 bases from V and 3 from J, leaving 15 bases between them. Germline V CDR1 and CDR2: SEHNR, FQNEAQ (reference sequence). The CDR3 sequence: CASSSAGSRYEQYF. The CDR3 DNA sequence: TGTGCCAGCAGTTCAGCCGGGAGCCGCTACGAGCAGTACTTC.

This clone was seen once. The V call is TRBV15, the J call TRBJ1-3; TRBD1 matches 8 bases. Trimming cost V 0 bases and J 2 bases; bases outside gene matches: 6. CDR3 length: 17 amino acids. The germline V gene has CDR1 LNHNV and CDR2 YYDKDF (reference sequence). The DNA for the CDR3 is TGTGCCACCAGCAGAGATCTTACAGGGGGTACTGGAAACACCATATATTTT. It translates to CATSRDLTGGTGNTIYF.

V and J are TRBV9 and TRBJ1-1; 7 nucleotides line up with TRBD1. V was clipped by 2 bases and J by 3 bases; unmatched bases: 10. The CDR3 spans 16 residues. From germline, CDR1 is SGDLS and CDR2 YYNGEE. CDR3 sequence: CASSVKDQGVYTEAFF. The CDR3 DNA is TGTGCCAGCAGCGTCAAGGACCAGGGGGTGTACACTGAAGCTTTCTTT.

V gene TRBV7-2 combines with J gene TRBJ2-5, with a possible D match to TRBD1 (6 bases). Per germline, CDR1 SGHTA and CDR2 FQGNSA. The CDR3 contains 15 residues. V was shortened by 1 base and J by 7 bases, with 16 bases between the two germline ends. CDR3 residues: CASSLGDTIWGTQYF. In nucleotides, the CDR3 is TGTGCCAGCAGCTTAGGGGACACGATATGGGGGACCCAGTACTTC.

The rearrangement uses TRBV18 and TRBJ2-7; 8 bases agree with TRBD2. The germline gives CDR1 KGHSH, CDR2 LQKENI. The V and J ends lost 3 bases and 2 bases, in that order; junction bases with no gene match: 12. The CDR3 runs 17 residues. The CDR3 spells CASSPITSGSQAYEQYF. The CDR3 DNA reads TGTGCCAGCTCACCTATAACGAGCGGGAGCCAAGCCTACGAGCAGTACTTC.

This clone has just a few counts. Here the CDR3 reads CASSWTGGNQPQHF. The CDR3 region has the DNA TGTGCCAGCAGTTGGACAGGGGGCAATCAGCCCCAGCATTTT. The chain has TRBV2 and TRBJ1-5; 9 nucleotides agree with TRBD1. CDR1 is SNHLY, CDR2 FYNNEI, per germline. The ends lost 5 bases at V and 2 bases at J; junction bases unmatched: 1. The CDR3 consists of 14 residues.

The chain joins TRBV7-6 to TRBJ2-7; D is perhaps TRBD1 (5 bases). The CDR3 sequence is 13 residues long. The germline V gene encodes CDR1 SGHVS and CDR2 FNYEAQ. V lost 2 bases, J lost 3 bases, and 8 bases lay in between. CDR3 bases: TGTGCCAGCAGCTTAACAGACAGCTACGAGCAGTACTTC. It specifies CASSLTDSYEQYF.

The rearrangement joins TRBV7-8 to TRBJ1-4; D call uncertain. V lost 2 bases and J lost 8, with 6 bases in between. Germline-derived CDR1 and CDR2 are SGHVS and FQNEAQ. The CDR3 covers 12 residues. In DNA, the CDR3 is TGTGCCAGCAGCTTACAACTGGAAAAACTGTTTTTT. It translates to CASSLQLEKLFF.

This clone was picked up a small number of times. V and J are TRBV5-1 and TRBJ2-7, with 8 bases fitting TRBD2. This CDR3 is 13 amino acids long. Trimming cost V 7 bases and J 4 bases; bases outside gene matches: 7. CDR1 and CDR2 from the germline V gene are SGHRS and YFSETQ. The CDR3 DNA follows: TGCGCCAGCTCAGCGGGAGACGCTTACGAGCAGTACTTC. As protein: CASSAGDAYEQYF.

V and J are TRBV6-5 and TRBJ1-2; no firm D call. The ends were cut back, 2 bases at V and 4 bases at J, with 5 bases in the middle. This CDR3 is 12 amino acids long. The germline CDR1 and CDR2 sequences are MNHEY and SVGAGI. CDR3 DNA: TGTGCCAGCAGTTACGGAGGCTATGGCTACACCTTC. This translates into CASSYGGYGYTF.

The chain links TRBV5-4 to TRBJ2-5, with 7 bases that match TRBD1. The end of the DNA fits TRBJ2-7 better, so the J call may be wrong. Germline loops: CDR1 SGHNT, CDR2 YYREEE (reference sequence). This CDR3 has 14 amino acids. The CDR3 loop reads CASSRDSDAYEQYF. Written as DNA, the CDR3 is TGTGCCAGCAGTCGGGACAGCGACGCCTACGAGCAGTACTTC.

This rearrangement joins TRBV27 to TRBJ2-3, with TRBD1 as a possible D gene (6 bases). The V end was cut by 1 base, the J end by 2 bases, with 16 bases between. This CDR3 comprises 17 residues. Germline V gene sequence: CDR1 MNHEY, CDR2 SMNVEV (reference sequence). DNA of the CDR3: TGTGCCAGCAGTTTATTTGGACAGCCCCTTTCCACAGATACGCAGTATTTT. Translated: CASSLFGQPLSTDTQYF.

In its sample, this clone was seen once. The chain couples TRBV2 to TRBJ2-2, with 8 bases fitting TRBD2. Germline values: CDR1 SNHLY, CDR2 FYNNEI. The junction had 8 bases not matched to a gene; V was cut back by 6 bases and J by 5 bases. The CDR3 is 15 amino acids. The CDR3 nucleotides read TGTGCCAGCAGATCGGGACTAGGGTCAACCGGGGAGCTGTTTTTT. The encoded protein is CASRSGLGSTGELFF.

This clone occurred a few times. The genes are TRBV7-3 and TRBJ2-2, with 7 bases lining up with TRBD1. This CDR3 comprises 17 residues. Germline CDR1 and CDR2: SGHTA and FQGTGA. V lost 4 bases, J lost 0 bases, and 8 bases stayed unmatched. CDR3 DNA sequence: TGTGCCAGCAGCTCATCTCCCGGGACAGCGAACACCGGGGAGCTGTTTTTT. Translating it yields CASSSSPGTANTGELFF.

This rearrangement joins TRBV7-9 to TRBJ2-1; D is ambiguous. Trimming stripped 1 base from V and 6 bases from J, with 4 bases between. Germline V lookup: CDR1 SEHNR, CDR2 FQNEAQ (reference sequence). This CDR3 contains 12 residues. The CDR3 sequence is CASSLVGNEQFF. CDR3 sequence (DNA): TGTGCCAGCAGCTTAGTCGGCAATGAGCAGTTCTTC.

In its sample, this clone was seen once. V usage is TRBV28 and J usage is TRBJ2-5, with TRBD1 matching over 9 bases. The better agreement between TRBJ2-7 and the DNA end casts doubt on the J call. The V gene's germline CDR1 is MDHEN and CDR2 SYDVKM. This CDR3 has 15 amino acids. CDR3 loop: CASTAGTGTYYEQYF. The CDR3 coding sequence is TGTGCCAGCACCGCCGGGACAGGGACCTACTACGAGCAGTACTTC.

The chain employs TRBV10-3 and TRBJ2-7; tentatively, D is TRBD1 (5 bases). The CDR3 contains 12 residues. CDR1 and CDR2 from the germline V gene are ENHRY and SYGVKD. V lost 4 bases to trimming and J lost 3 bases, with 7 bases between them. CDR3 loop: CAISGTSYEQYF. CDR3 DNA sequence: TGTGCCATCAGTGGGACAAGCTACGAGCAGTACTTC.

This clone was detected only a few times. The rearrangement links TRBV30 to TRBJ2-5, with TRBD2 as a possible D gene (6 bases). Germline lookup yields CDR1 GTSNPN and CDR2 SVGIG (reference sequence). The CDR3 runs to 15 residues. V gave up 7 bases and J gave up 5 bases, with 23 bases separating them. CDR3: CASLSRAPGGETQYF. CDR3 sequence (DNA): TGTGCCTCACTTAGCAGAGCGCCTGGGGGGGAGACCCAGTACTTC.

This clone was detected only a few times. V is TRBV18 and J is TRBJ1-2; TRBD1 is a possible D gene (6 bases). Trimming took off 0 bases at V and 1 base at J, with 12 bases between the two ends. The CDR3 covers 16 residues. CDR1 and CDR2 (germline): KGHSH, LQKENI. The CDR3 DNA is TGTGCCAGCTCACCACCCGGGACAAGGTATAACTATGGCTACACCTTC. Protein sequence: CASSPPGTRYNYGYTF.